The rows below give T cell receptor beta chains drawn from one sample of a study of T cells after posttransplantation cyclophosphamide. The data were produced by immunoSEQ multiplex PCR, yet TCRdb's version contains in-frame clones alone and is incomplete. The sample consists of roughly 49,000 clones, 70% to 90% of them appearing once. Sequenced: PBMCs. The receptors come from a man aged 25-40 years with a blood cancer, CMV-positive, and with a related stem cell donor. CDR3s include the opening cysteine and the closing phenylalanine or tryptophan. A D gene is named only where the DNA matches it firmly. Some rows have no size entry. The others give once, few or many, or a class for an expanded clone.

cdr3_length,clone_size,v_call,j_call,d_call,cdr3_aa,cdr3_nt
11,-,TRBV6-6,TRBJ1-1,-,CASHINTEAFF,TGTGCCAGCCACATAAACACTGAAGCTTTCTTT
14,few,TRBV9,TRBJ1-1,TRBD1,CASSVQGAHTEAFF,TGTGCCAGCAGCGTGCAGGGGGCGCACACTGAAGCTTTCTTT
15,-,TRBV7-3,TRBJ1-2,-,CASSLKQGWSGGYTF,TGTGCCAGCAGCTTAAAACAGGGATGGTCCGGGGGCTACACCTTC
14,-,TRBV28,TRBJ2-1,TRBD2,CASSRTSGRDEQFF,TGTGCCAGCAGTCGGACTAGCGGGAGAGATGAGCAGTTCTTC
17,-,TRBV7-9,TRBJ1-5,TRBD1,CASSLVPDREGNQPQHF,TGTGCCAGCAGCTTAGTGCCCGACAGGGAGGGCAATCAGCCCCAGCATTTT
13,-,TRBV18,TRBJ1-1,-,CASSSSDLTEAFF,TGTGCCAGCTCATCCTCGGACTTAACTGAAGCTTTCTTT
17,-,TRBV5-1,TRBJ1-1,TRBD1,CASSFGDRGWENTEAFF,TGCGCCAGCAGCTTCGGGGACAGGGGTTGGGAGAACACTGAAGCTTTCTTT
15,-,TRBV5-8,TRBJ1-4,-,CASSLFDRKDEKLFF,TGTGCCAGCAGCTTGTTTGACAGGAAGGATGAAAAACTGTTTTTT
15,-,TRBV18,TRBJ2-1,TRBD2,CASAELAPGGNEQFF,TGTGCCAGCGCGGAACTAGCGCCCGGCGGCAATGAGCAGTTCTTC
14,-,TRBV7-9,TRBJ1-3,-,CASSLGGTGNTIYF,TGTGCCAGCAGCTTAGGAGGGACAGGAAACACCATATATTTT
14,-,TRBV19,TRBJ2-7,TRBD2,CASSIGPSGRLQYF,TGTGCCAGTAGTATAGGACCTAGCGGGAGGTTGCAGTACTTC
16,-,TRBV10-1,TRBJ1-4,-,CARLPPNRDTNEKLFF,TGCGCCAGATTACCCCCTAACAGGGATACTAATGAAAAACTGTTTTTT
13,-,TRBV4-2,TRBJ2-7,-,CASSLGGVYEQYF,TGTGCCAGCAGCTTGGGGGGAGTCTACGAGCAGTACTTC
12,-,TRBV5-5,TRBJ2-7,-,CASSSLVYEQYF,TGTGCCAGCAGCTCCCTTGTTTACGAGCAGTACTTC
14,-,TRBV18,TRBJ2-7,TRBD1,CASSTLGQGNEQYF,TGTGCCAGCTCAACACTGGGACAGGGGAACGAGCAGTACTTC
15,-,TRBV15,TRBJ1-2,TRBD1,CATSTDRASNYGYTF,TGTGCCACCAGCACTGACAGGGCCTCTAACTATGGCTACACCTTC
18,-,TRBV10-3,TRBJ2-1,TRBD2,CAISGASGSEIPYNEQFF,TGTGCCATCAGTGGGGCTAGCGGGTCGGAGATCCCCTACAATGAGCAGTTCTTC
14,-,TRBV7-6,TRBJ2-5,TRBD1,CASSSTGYQETQYF,TGTGCCAGCAGCTCGACAGGGTACCAAGAGACCCAGTACTTC
12,-,TRBV10-3,TRBJ2-5,-,CAISGRGETQYF,TGTGCCATCAGTGGACGAGGGGAGACCCAGTACTTC
15,-,TRBV19,TRBJ1-1,-,CASSISRGSVTEAFF,TGTGCCAGTAGTATAAGTAGGGGTTCGGTCACTGAAGCTTTCTTT
14,-,TRBV7-2,TRBJ1-2,TRBD1,CASSPRTGDGGYTF,TGTGCCAGCAGCCCCCGGACAGGGGACGGTGGCTACACCTTC
16,-,TRBV7-2,TRBJ1-5,TRBD1,CASSLGGQARNQPQHF,TGTGCCAGCAGCTTAGGTGGACAGGCCCGCAATCAGCCCCAGCATTTT
16,-,TRBV27,TRBJ2-2,-,CASSDFTYERTGELFF,TGTGCCAGCTCGGACTTTACATACGAGAGAACCGGGGAGCTGTTTTTT
14,-,TRBV28,TRBJ1-2,-,CASSLGAPGYGYTF,TGTGCCAGCAGCCTTGGGGCCCCGGGTTATGGCTACACCTTC
13,once,TRBV28,TRBJ1-5,-,CASSFMGRQPQHF,TGTGCCAGCAGTTTTATGGGGCGTCAGCCCCAGCATTTT
15,-,TRBV5-4,TRBJ1-2,TRBD1,CASSTRDSGHDGYTF,TGTGCCAGCAGCACTAGGGACAGCGGCCATGATGGCTACACCTTC
16,few,TRBV2,TRBJ2-2,TRBD2,CARKIIAGGGPGELFF,TGTGCCAGAAAGATAATAGCGGGGGGAGGCCCCGGGGAGCTGTTTTTT
18,-,TRBV6-4,TRBJ2-1,TRBD2,CASSDPGLAGLSSDEQFF,TGTGCCAGCAGTGACCCGGGACTAGCGGGCCTATCTAGCGATGAGCAGTTCTTC
14,-,TRBV19,TRBJ1-2,-,CASKPLGEGDGYTF,TGTGCCAGTAAACCGCTTGGGGAGGGGGATGGCTACACCTTC
15,-,TRBV7-6,TRBJ2-1,TRBD1,CASSLRQGADNEQFF,TGTGCCAGCAGCTTACGACAGGGGGCCGACAATGAGCAGTTCTTC
13,-,TRBV27,TRBJ1-2,-,CASSSEATIGYTF,TGTGCCAGCAGTTCCGAAGCGACCATTGGCTACACCTTC
15,-,TRBV19,TRBJ1-1,-,CASSRRMDIVGEAFF,TGTGCCAGTAGTAGGAGAATGGACATAGTAGGTGAAGCTTTCTTT
16,few,TRBV9,TRBJ2-1,TRBD2,CASSGPSGRARNEQFF,TGTGCCAGCAGCGGCCCTAGCGGGAGGGCCCGCAATGAGCAGTTCTTC
13,-,TRBV2,TRBJ1-2,TRBD1,CASTGTGYYGYTF,TGTGCCAGCACCGGGACAGGGTATTATGGCTACACCTTC
17,-,TRBV5-1,TRBJ2-2,-,CASSKGLSGPNTGELFF,TGCGCCAGCAGCAAGGGACTTAGCGGTCCCAACACCGGGGAGCTGTTTTTT
14,-,TRBV25-1,TRBJ2-2,-,CASTPQKNTGELFF,TGTGCCAGCACCCCCCAGAAGAACACCGGGGAGCTGTTTTTT
12,-,TRBV4-1,TRBJ2-7,-,CASSQVSSEQYF,TGCGCCAGCAGCCAAGTCTCCTCCGAGCAGTACTTC
15,-,TRBV5-1,TRBJ2-7,TRBD1,CASSSTGTGAYEQYF,TGCGCCAGCAGCTCAACCGGGACAGGAGCCTACGAGCAGTACTTC
12,-,TRBV7-3,TRBJ2-1,TRBD1,CASSPPGQAQFF,TGTGCCAGCAGCCCACCGGGACAGGCTCAGTTCTTC
14,-,TRBV5-1,TRBJ1-2,-,CASSLAGIAYGYTF,TGCGCCAGCAGCTTGGCAGGGATCGCCTATGGCTACACCTTC
15,few,TRBV7-9,TRBJ2-1,TRBD2,CASSSGTSVYNEQFF,TGTGCCAGCAGCTCAGGGACTAGCGTATACAATGAGCAGTTCTTC
15,-,TRBV11-3,TRBJ1-1,TRBD1,CASSLAGTGWSEAFF,TGTGCCAGCAGCTTAGCCGGGACAGGGTGGTCTGAAGCTTTCTTT
17,-,TRBV30,TRBJ1-1,-,CAWSVWGGPRLNTEAFF,TGTGCCTGGAGTGTATGGGGGGGGCCCCGGCTGAACACTGAAGCTTTCTTT
17,-,TRBV9,TRBJ2-1,-,CASSVGVSGKSYNEQFF,TGTGCCAGCAGCGTAGGGGTTAGCGGCAAATCATACAATGAGCAGTTCTTC
15,-,TRBV6-6,TRBJ1-2,TRBD1,CASSYGDSFGDGYTF,TGTGCCAGCAGTTACGGGGACAGTTTCGGAGATGGCTACACCTTC
18,-,TRBV9,TRBJ2-2,-,CASSVDDTSLYLTGELFF,TGTGCCAGCAGCGTAGACGATACTAGCCTCTACCTCACCGGGGAGCTGTTTTTT
14,-,TRBV27,TRBJ1-2,-,CASRPLQGTYGYTF,TGTGCCAGCAGGCCTTTACAGGGAACTTATGGCTACACCTTC
13,-,TRBV6-1,TRBJ2-7,TRBD1,CASSVDRVREQYF,TGTGCCAGCAGTGTGGACAGGGTTCGCGAGCAGTACTTC
12,-,TRBV6-5,TRBJ1-1,-,CASSYTQGEAFF,TGTGCCAGCAGTTATACACAGGGTGAAGCTTTCTTT
16,-,TRBV7-9,TRBJ1-4,-,CASSSVLSGSNEKLFF,TGTGCCAGCAGCTCTGTCCTTTCTGGCTCAAATGAAAAACTGTTTTTT
16,-,TRBV5-1,TRBJ1-1,TRBD1,CASSLATGGVNTEAFF,TGCGCCAGCAGCTTGGCCACAGGGGGAGTGAACACTGAAGCTTTCTTT
16,-,TRBV7-3,TRBJ2-1,TRBD2,CASSLDLSSGNNEQFF,TGTGCCAGCAGCTTAGACTTGTCTAGCGGTAACAATGAGCAGTTCTTC
14,few,TRBV10-3,TRBJ2-7,TRBD1,CAITATGGTYEQYF,TGTGCCATCACAGCGACAGGGGGTACCTACGAGCAGTACTTC
14,-,TRBV2,TRBJ1-4,-,CASRKQATNEKLFF,TGTGCCAGCAGGAAACAGGCAACTAATGAAAAACTGTTTTTT
15,-,TRBV28,TRBJ2-7,TRBD1,CASIPSGTGGTEQYF,TGTGCCAGCATCCCCTCCGGGACAGGGGGAACCGAGCAGTACTTC